The present TCR beta chain was sequenced within a study of long-term antiretroviral therapy in people with HIV (dated by TCRdb to between 2021 and 2024). Concerning the study at large: Collection of the earliest samples took place about a decade ahead of the 2015 WHO recommendation for immediate ART, at a time when ART was typically delayed until CD4 counts fell. This retrospective serial study examined whether starting ART and sustained HIV suppression were associated with changes in the composition and diversity of the TRB repertoire in peripheral blood. Test extractions of a monoclonal T-cell line alongside some 35 polyclonal samples showed no cross-contamination during QIAcube processing. Among the 25 to 30 participants with HIV, around 10 were female. The cohort contributed about 200 cryopreserved PBMC samples from around 33 adults with confirmed HIV infection, collected serially over a mean of around 6 years (range 1-12). Results the study describes overall, beyond this receptor: The samples span the years 2004 to 2017, and the ART regimens used at that time may not be as effective as current regimens. ART initiation was associated with a significant increase in TRB diversity, but diversity stayed significantly below transplant donor controls even after long-term ART. Because pre-ART samples had limited cell numbers, profiling was done on unsorted PBMC rather than on sorted CD4+ and CD8+ T cells. Expanded TRB clones identified before ART initiation dominated the repertoire at all time points, although this dominance fluctuated and declined in many PLHIV after ART. No data were available on ART adherence, viral resistance or therapy changes, limiting inferences about post-ART repertoire changes. Since PBMC availability was limited, sequencing covered only the TCR beta chain, with no alpha chain pairing. Narrower CDR3 length ranges were observed in HIV repertoires than in controls, and an antigen-experienced repertoire with only a slight naive shift after ART was suggested by the network structure.

Participants were included only if at least one PBMC sample before ART initiation and at least two post-ART samples were available. Treatment was received in the United States of America by all participants with HIV. Cryopreserved samples of about 0.9-11 million PBMC were thawed and washed before DNA extraction. At the time of the earliest PBMC sample, participants with HIV were aged between about 23 and 55 years. PBMC samples were contributed by each participant from 1-4 timepoints before ART initiation and 2-8 timepoints after ART initiation, with a median of 7 samples. For every participant, serial HIV viral load, CD4+ T-cell count, ART history and demographic data were obtained. Genomic DNA was extracted from unsorted PBMC with a Qiagen kit on a QIAcube, with processing performed in batches of 12 samples. Sequencing of the TRB variable region was done with the immunoSEQ hsTCRB v3.0 assay at survey level resolution. TRB sequencing targeted a depth of about 40,000-55,000 T-cell genomes per sample. Pooled TRB libraries were sequenced on an Illumina MiSeq with a v3 150-cycle kit. As for the original processing: Repertoire analysis was performed in R inside a reproducible Nextflow workflow that covered QC, data transformation and analysis. Custom analyses were implemented in LymphoSeq2, an R package for AIRR-Seq data exploration. After excluding a handful of samples that yielded fewer than 5000 total TRB sequences, approximately 180 HIV repertoires remained for analysis. Among the 188 retained HIV repertoires, about 59 were collected before ART initiation and around 130 were collected after ART initiation. Each repertoire was downsampled to 5000 TRB nucleotide sequences, and summary statistics were averaged across 100 downsampling iterations. The analysis kept only TRB sequences whose CDR3 regions were at least seven amino acids long. A Shannon entropy-derived clonality score and the Gini coefficient were used to measure diversity. Repertoire networks linked the top 5000 CDR3 amino acid sequences whenever two sequences differed by an edit distance of one. For TRB CDR3 amino acid sequences, antigen specificity groups and MHC restriction were predicted with GLIPH2. To flag known CMV, EBV, HIV or tissue antigen associations, CDR3 amino acid sequences were matched against VDJdb and McPAS-TCR. Pre-ART, post-ART and control groups were compared with Wilcoxon signed-rank tests and Holm-Bonferroni correction. TCRdb re-hosts the immuneACCESS table, in-frame sequences only. Its copies lack some clones; in the studies checked, an unresolved V gene accounts for under half of them, and the cause for the rest is not known. V and J calls plus clone size are reproduced from that table; the DNA served to infer D and trimming. A total of more than 12,000 clones appear in this sample, 77% of them only once. The top ten constitute about a fifth of the sample.

Its CDR3 holds 15 amino acids, cysteine through phenylalanine. Of the read, only the CDR3 DNA is kept; its 45 bases are in frame from base 1. After removal of 3 bases from V and 2 bases from J, the junction retains 0 bases not matched to a gene. CDR1 and CDR2, looked up from the germline V gene, are SGHTS and YDEGEE. Of note for this clone: Its antigen is unknown. Base-call qualities are not available, and no considerably larger clone is one nucleotide away.

The TCR sequence derives from a man aged 40-55 years with HIV. The chain links TRBV5-8 with TRBJ2-1; 12 bases in between match TRBD2. The sequenced sample was unsorted PBMCs, obtained 1.3 years before starting antiretroviral therapy. CDR3 reads: CASSWTSGTYNEQFF. The base sequence is TGTGCCAGCAGCTGGACTAGCGGGACCTACAATGAGCAGTTCTTC. With the portions outside the CDR3 filled from the reference TRBV5-8 and TRBJ2-1 genes, the complete variable region becomes EAGVTQSPTHLIKTRGQQATLRCSPISGHTSVYWYQQALGLGLQFLLWYDEGEERNRGNFPPRFSGRQFPNYSSELNVNALELEDSALYLCASSWTSGTYNEQFFGPGTRLTVL.